Detailed here is one TCR beta chain. Antigen unknown. This sample was taken from a study of vaccination effects on CD4 cells after COVID-19. The method was immunoSEQ multiplex PCR; TCRdb's version includes in-frame clones alone and lacks a portion of them. The table has 60,000 to 85,000 clones, around two thirds seen once. Before any sequencing was done, the ViraFEST assay used viral peptide pools to expand antigen-specific CD4+ T cells. Isolation of CD4+ T cells took place after 10 days of culture. All participants had two doses of either the BNT162b2 or mRNA-1273 vaccine. On both days 3 and 7, half of the culture medium was replaced with IL-2 medium. Sequencing used CD4+ T cells from PBMCs cultured with HCoV-229E spike peptides, obtained after COVID-19 vaccination. The TCR originated in a human donor who received a COVID-19 vaccine.

The CDR3 DNA is TGTGCCATCAGTGAGTCGACGGGTCGGGCCCTCCACTTT. Its translation: CAISESTGRALHF. The gene calls are TRBV10-3 and TRBJ1-6; D not certain. V was trimmed by 0 bases and J by 14 bases, leaving 11 bases between them. This CDR3 is built from 13 residues. CDR1 and CDR2 (germline): ENHRY, SYGVKD.